One sample yielded the 24 T cell receptor beta chains listed below, sequenced in a study of T cell repertoires in cytomegalovirus infection. TCRdb re-called the reads with MiXCR, one entry per CDR3 protein. There are 700,000 to 900,000 distinct CDR3 sequences in the sample; 29% occur only once, and about an eighth lies in the top ten. The antigens of these receptors remain unknown. Source: cultured CD8+ T cells from PBMCs, taken from culture after CMV antigen stimulation. The receptors derive from a human donor in good health (CMV status not recorded). Some clones in this sample may be carry-over from other donors' samples.

Regarding this clonotype: This CDR3 fails to terminate in the conserved phenylalanine or tryptophan, so it likely reflects a read error. The genes are TRBV7-9 and TRBJ2-3; the match to TRBD2 covers 7 bases. V lost 0 bases, J lost 2 bases, and 5 bases stayed unmatched. Germline V gene data show CDR1 as SEHNR and CDR2 as FQNEAQ (reference sequence). The CDR3 is 16 amino acids. As DNA, the CDR3 is TGTGCCAGCAGCTTAGCGCAGGGAGGGAACACAGATACGCAGTATCTT. Translation gives CASSLAQGGNTDTQYL.

The chain uses TRBV5-4 and TRBJ1-6; 10 bases align to TRBD1. Per germline, CDR1 SGHNT and CDR2 YYREEE (reference sequence). CDR3 length: 14 residues. V lost 3 bases, J lost 10 bases, and 4 bases stayed unmatched. In nucleotides, the CDR3 is TGTGCCAGCAGCTCCGGGACAGGGGAATCACCCCTCCACTTT. It translates to CASSSGTGESPLHF. Full variable domain (remainder filled in from reference TRBV5-4 and TRBJ1-6): ETGVTQSPTHLIKTRGQQVTLRCSSQSGHNTVSWYQQALGQGPQFIFQYYREEENGRGNFPPRFSGLQFPNYSSELNVNALELDDSALYLCASSSGTGESPLHFGNGTRLTVT.

This clonotype was counted a single time. The chain couples TRBV7-9 to TRBJ1-3; tentatively, D is TRBD1 (6 bases). Trimming took off 3 bases at V and 4 bases at J, with 10 bases between the two ends. The CDR3 totals 14 residues. Germline loops: CDR1 SEHNR, CDR2 FQNEAQ (reference sequence). The CDR3 reads CASSFPGAGNTIYF. The CDR3 bases are TGTGCCAGCAGCTTCCCGGGGGCCGGAAACACCATATATTTT.

The chain recombines TRBV7-9 with TRBJ2-7, with D perhaps TRBD1 or TRBD2 (6 bases each). Per the germline V gene, CDR1 is SEHNR and CDR2 is FQNEAQ (reference sequence). CDR3 length equals 13 residues. V lost 6 bases to trimming and J lost 4 bases, with 13 bases between them. This chain's CDR3 is CASRGGGRYEQYF. CDR3 bases: TGTGCCAGCAGAGGAGGGGGTCGATACGAGCAGTACTTC.

This clonotype was seen more than once but under ten times. This rearrangement joins TRBV4-3 to TRBJ1-3; tentative D call: TRBD1 (5 bases). Germline CDR1 and CDR2: LGHNA and YSLEER. This CDR3 is built from 16 residues. The V and J ends lost 0 bases and 1 base respectively, with 10 bases between them. The CDR3, as DNA: TGCGCCAGCAGCCAAGATGTGGGGGGTTCTGGAAACACCATATATTTT. This translates into CASSQDVGGSGNTIYF.

The genes are TRBV12-3 or TRBV12-4 and TRBJ1-2; 7 bases fit TRBD1. Losses at the gene ends were 5 bases for V and 4 bases for J; bases not matched to a gene: 10. The CDR3 totals 15 residues. CDR3 sequence (DNA): TGTGCCAGCAGTCCGGGACAGCCATTAATCTATGGCTACACCTTC. It specifies CASSPGQPLIYGYTF.

This clonotype was seen a few times. The V and J genes are TRBV2 and TRBJ2-1, with D perhaps TRBD2 (5 bases). Trimming pared 10 bases from V and 6 bases from J, leaving 10 bases between. This CDR3 has 11 amino acids. Germline V gene lookup returns CDR1 SNHLY and CDR2 FYNNEI. This chain's CDR3 is CANSLGNEQFF. In nucleotides, the CDR3 is TGTGCCAACTCACTAGGCAATGAGCAGTTCTTC.

V and J are TRBV9 and TRBJ1-1, with D hard to call. CDR1 and CDR2 from the germline V gene are SGDLS and YYNGEE. The CDR3 contains 14 residues. V lost 7 bases and J lost 0, with 13 bases in between. The CDR3 DNA sequence: TGTGCCAGCCAGATAGTGGGGTTGAACACTGAAGCTTTCTTT. This sequence encodes CASQIVGLNTEAFF.

The chain carries TRBV15 and TRBJ2-7; D uncertain. This CDR3 is built from 15 residues. Trimming pared 0 bases from V and 3 bases from J, leaving 12 bases between. Germline V lookup: CDR1 LNHNV, CDR2 YYDKDF (reference sequence). The CDR3 bases are TGTGCCACCAGCAGAGAATTTAGGAGATTCTACGAGCAGTACGTC. Protein sequence: CATSREFRRFYEQYV.

The genes are TRBV25-1 and TRBJ2-7; 10 bases agree with TRBD2. The germline gives CDR1 MGHDK, CDR2 SYGVNS. V trimming: 7 bases; J trimming: 6 bases; junction bases outside the gene matches: 9. CDR3 length: 14 residues. The CDR3 nucleotides are TGTGCCAGCAACACCGGGACTAGCGACGGCGAGCAGTACTTC. Its protein product is CASNTGTSDGEQYF.

The CDR3 loop reads CATSRDGGDLYEQYF. The DNA of the CDR3 is TGTGCCACCAGCAGAGATGGGGGTGACCTCTACGAGCAGTACTTC. The V gene is TRBV15, the J gene TRBJ2-7, with D perhaps assigned TRBD1 or TRBD2 (5 bases each). The germline V and J ends were trimmed by 0 bases and 3 bases, with 12 bases remaining between them. There are 15 residues in the CDR3. CDR1 is LNHNV and CDR2 is YYDKDF in the germline V gene (reference sequence).

This clonotype was seen more than once but under ten times. The chain has TRBV6-2 or TRBV6-3 and TRBJ2-7; 10 nucleotides align to TRBD1. The ends lost 7 bases at V and 3 bases at J; junction bases unmatched: 3. Germline V gene sequence: CDR1 MNHEY, CDR2 SVGEGT. CDR3 length: 13 amino acids. The CDR3 nucleotides are TGTGCCAGCACGGGGACAGGGGACTACGAGCAGTACGTC. It codes for CASTGTGDYEQYV.

The chain's CDR3 is CASSLASVVGGNEQFF. In DNA form, the CDR3 reads TGTGCCAGCAGCTTAGCCTCGGTGGTGGGGGGCAATGAGCAGTTCTTC. The chain couples TRBV7-8 to TRBJ2-1; D is perhaps TRBD2 (6 bases). CDR1 and CDR2 from the germline V gene are SGHVS and FQNEAQ. This CDR3 is 16 amino acids long. V was clipped by 0 bases and J by 6 bases, with 15 bases between them.

CDR3 DNA: TGCGCCAGCAGCCAAGAGTTAGCGGGGGGACCCGATCAAGAGACCCAGTACTTC. Amino acids: CASSQELAGGPDQETQYF. The genes are TRBV4-3 and TRBJ2-5, with 10 bases identical to TRBD2. Germline loops: CDR1 LGHNA, CDR2 YSLEER. The ends lost 0 bases at V and 2 bases at J; junction bases unmatched: 9. The CDR3 is 18 amino acids.

This clonotype was recorded a few times. The chain carries TRBV6-2 or TRBV6-3 and TRBJ2-1, with 9 bases aligning to TRBD1. CDR1 and CDR2 from the germline V gene are MNHEY and SVGEGT. The CDR3 consists of 17 residues. The V gene end was trimmed by 0 bases and the J gene end by 5 bases; junction bases not matched to a gene: 8. CDR3 DNA sequence: TGTGCCAGCAGTTACTCGACCACCTGGACAGGGGACAATGAGCAGTTCTTC. The encoded protein is CASSYSTTWTGDNEQFF.

CDR3 coding DNA: TGTGCCAGCAGCGGTCCGCCCCGTTACGAGCAGTACGTC. Translating gives CASSGPPRYEQYV. V and J are TRBV7-9 and TRBJ2-7; D uncertain. V was shortened by 5 bases and J by 4 bases, with 12 bases between the two germline ends. This CDR3 region has 13 residues. CDR1 is SEHNR, CDR2 FQNEAQ, per germline (reference sequence).

This clonotype was detected only a few times. The V and J genes are TRBV19 and TRBJ2-1, with TRBD2 identical over 14 bases. V dropped 7 bases and J dropped 8; count of bases not matched to a gene: 4. This CDR3 has 14 residues. In germline, CDR1 is LNHDA, CDR2 SQIVND (reference sequence). The chain's CDR3 is CASIGTSGGDEQFF. In nucleotides, the CDR3 is TGTGCCAGTATCGGGACTAGCGGGGGCGATGAGCAGTTCTTC.

As for this clonotype: Mismatch with germline at one junction end may stem from a read error. The V call is TRBV6-5, the J call TRBJ1-2; D not resolved. CDR3 length equals 15 residues. CDR1 and CDR2 (germline): MNHEY, SVGAGI. In nucleotides, the CDR3 is TGTTCCAGCAGCCCAGACCCCACCCTTAACTATGGCTACACCTTC. Protein: CSSSPDPTLNYGYTF.

The CDR3 DNA reads as TGTGCCAGCAGCGCCGGCCAGACCGGGGAGCTGTTTTTT. This encodes CASSAGQTGELFF. This chain joins TRBV12-3 or TRBV12-4 and TRBJ2-2; D gene ambiguous. The V and J ends lost 6 bases and 5 bases respectively, with 10 bases between them. This CDR3 has 13 residues.

With respect to this clonotype: The junction differs from germline at one of its ends, possibly a read error. V and J are TRBV7-6 and TRBJ2-2; 10 bases are shared with TRBD2. This CDR3 region has 17 residues. Looked up from germline, CDR1 is SGHVS and CDR2 is FNYEAQ. The CDR3 nucleotides are TGTGCTAGCAGCTTAGCGGCTAGCGGGGGCCCCACCGGGGAGCTGTTTTTT. Translated: CASSLAASGGPTGELFF.

This clonotype turned up a few times. The V and J genes are TRBV5-1 and TRBJ1-6; D gene unclear. The V end lost 4 bases, the J end lost 7 bases, and 9 bases lay between the germline ends. Germline V CDR1 and CDR2: SGHRS, YFSETQ. The CDR3 runs to 13 residues. The CDR3 is CASSPPDNSPLHF. The CDR3 DNA reads as TGCGCCAGCAGCCCCCCGGACAATTCACCCCTCCACTTT. The full variable domain, with the rest looked up from reference TRBV5-1 and TRBJ1-6, is KAGVTQTPRYLIKTRGQQVTLSCSPISGHRSVSWYQQTPGQGLQFLFEYFSETQRNKGNFPGRFSGRQFSNSRSEMNVSTLELGDSALYLCASSPPDNSPLHFGNGTRLTVT.

In its sample, this clonotype was seen a few times. This chain links TRBV19 with TRBJ1-5; 8 bases agree with TRBD1. The V gene end was trimmed by 5 bases and the J gene end by 2 bases; junction bases not matched to a gene: 8. Germline loops: CDR1 LNHDA, CDR2 SQIVND (reference sequence). This CDR3 contains 16 residues. This CDR3 is CASSGETGEGNQPQHF. Written as DNA, the CDR3 is TGTGCCAGTAGTGGGGAGACAGGGGAGGGCAATCAGCCCCAGCATTTT.

This clonotype occurred many times. V gene TRBV7-9 combines with J gene TRBJ2-5, with a weak D call TRBD1 (5 bases). Trimming took 5 bases from V and 4 from J, leaving 11 bases between them. The CDR3 contains 13 residues. CDR1 is SEHNR and CDR2 is FQNEAQ in the germline V gene (reference sequence). CDR3 amino acids: CASSPQGTETQYF. CDR3 in DNA: TGTGCCAGCAGCCCTCAGGGAACAGAGACCCAGTACTTC.

The genes are TRBV7-2 and TRBJ1-3; a possible D gene is TRBD1 (5 bases). The CDR3 contains 17 residues. V was shortened by 3 bases and J by 0 bases, with 15 bases between the two germline ends. Germline V gene data show CDR1 as SGHTA and CDR2 as FQGNSA. The CDR3 loop is CASSFWDGPSSGNTIYF. The CDR3 coding sequence is TGTGCCAGCAGCTTTTGGGACGGACCATCCTCTGGAAACACCATATATTTT. The complete variable domain, with remaining parts taken from reference TRBV7-2 and TRBJ1-3, reads GAGVSQSPSNKVTEKGKDVELRCDPISGHTALYWYRQSLGQGLEFLIYFQGNSAPDKSGLPSDRFSAERTGGSVSTLTIQRTQQEDSAVYLCASSFWDGPSSGNTIYFGEGSWLTVV.